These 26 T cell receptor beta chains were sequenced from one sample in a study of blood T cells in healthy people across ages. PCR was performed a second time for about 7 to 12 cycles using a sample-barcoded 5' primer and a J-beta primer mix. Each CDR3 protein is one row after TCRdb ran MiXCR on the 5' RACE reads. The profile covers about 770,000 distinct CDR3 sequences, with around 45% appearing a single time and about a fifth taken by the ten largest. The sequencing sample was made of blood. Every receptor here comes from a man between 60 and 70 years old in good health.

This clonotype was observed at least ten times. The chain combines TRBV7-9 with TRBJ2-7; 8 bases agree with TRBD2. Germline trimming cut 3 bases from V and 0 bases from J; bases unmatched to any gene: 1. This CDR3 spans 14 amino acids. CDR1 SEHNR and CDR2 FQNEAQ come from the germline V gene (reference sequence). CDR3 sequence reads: CASSLAGGSYEQYF. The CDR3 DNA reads TGTGCCAGCAGCTTGGCGGGGGGCTCCTACGAGCAGTACTTC.

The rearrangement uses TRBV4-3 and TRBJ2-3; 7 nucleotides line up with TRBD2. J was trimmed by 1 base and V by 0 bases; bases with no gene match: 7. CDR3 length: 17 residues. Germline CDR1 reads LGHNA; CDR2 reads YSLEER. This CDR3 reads CASSQDNREARTDTQYF. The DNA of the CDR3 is TGCGCCAGCAGCCAAGATAACCGGGAGGCGCGCACAGATACGCAGTATTTT.

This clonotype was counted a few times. CDR3 sequence: CASSPGQGASSYNEQFF. CDR3 in DNA: TGCGCCAGCAGCCCGGGACAGGGGGCGAGCTCCTACAATGAGCAGTTCTTC. The chain is built from TRBV5-1 and TRBJ2-1; 12 bases match TRBD1. V shed 4 bases, J shed 0 bases, and the junction held 5 bases outside the gene matches. Germline-derived CDR1 and CDR2 are SGHRS and YFSETQ. The CDR3 has 17 amino acids. The full variable domain, in which reference TRBV5-1 and TRBJ2-1 provide the parts outside the CDR3, is KAGVTQTPRYLIKTRGQQVTLSCSPISGHRSVSWYQQTPGQGLQFLFEYFSETQRNKGNFPGRFSGRQFSNSRSEMNVSTLELGDSALYLCASSPGQGASSYNEQFFGPGTRLTVL.

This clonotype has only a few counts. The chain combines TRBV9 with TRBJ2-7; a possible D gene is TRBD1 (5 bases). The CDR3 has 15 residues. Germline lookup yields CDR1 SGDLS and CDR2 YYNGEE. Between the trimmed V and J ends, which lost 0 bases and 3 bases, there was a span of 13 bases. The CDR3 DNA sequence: TGTGCCAGCAGCGTAGAGGGGTTGGTTGGCTACGAGCAGTACTTC. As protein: CASSVEGLVGYEQYF.

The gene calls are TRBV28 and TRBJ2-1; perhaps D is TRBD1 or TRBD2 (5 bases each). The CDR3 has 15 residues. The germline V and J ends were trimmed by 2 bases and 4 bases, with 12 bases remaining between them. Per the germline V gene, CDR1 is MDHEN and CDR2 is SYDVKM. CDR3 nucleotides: TGTGCCAGCAGTTTAGGGGGAAATATGTACAATGAGCAGTTCTTC. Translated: CASSLGGNMYNEQFF.

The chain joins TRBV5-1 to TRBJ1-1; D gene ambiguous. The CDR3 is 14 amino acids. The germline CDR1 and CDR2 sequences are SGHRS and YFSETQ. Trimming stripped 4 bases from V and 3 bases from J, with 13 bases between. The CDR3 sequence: CASSKDNRDTEAFF. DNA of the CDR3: TGCGCCAGCAGCAAAGATAATCGGGACACTGAAGCTTTCTTT.

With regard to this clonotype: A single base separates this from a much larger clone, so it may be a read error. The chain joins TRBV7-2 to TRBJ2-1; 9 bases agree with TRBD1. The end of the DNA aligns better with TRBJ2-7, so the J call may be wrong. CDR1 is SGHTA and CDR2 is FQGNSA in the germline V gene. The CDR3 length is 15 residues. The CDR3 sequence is CASSLGTGFYNEQYF. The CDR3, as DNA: TGTGCCAGCAGCCTCGGGACAGGGTTCTACAATGAGCAGTACTTC.

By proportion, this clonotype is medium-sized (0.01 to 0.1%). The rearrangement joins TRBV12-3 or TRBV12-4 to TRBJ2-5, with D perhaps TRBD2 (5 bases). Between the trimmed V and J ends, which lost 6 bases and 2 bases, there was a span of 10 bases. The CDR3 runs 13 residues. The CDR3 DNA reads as TGTGCCAGCAGAAAAGGACTGCAAGAGACCCAGTACTTC. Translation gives CASRKGLQETQYF.

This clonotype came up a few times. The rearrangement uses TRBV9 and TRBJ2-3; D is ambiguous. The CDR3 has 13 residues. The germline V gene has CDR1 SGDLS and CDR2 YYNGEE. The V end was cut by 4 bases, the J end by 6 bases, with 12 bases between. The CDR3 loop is CASSSLLGDTQYF. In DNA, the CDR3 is TGTGCCAGCAGCAGCCTATTAGGTGATACGCAGTATTTT. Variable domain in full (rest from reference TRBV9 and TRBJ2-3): DSGVTQTPKHLITATGQRVTLRCSPRSGDLSVYWYQQSLDQGLQFLIQYYNGEERAKGNILERFSAQQFPDLHSELNLSSLELGDSALYFCASSSLLGDTQYFGPGTRLTVL.

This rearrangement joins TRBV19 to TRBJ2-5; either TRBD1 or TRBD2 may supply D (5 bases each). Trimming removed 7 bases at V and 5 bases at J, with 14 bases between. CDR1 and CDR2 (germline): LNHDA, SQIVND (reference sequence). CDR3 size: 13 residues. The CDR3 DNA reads TGTGCCAGTAAGGGGACGGTGGGGGAGACCCAGTACTTC. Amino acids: CASKGTVGETQYF.

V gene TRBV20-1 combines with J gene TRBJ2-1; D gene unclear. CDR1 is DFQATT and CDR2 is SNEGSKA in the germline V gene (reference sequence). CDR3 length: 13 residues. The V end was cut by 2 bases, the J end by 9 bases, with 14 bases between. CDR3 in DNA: TGCAGTGCTAGATCGACCGCCATTCCTGAGCAGTTCTTC. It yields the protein CSARSTAIPEQFF.

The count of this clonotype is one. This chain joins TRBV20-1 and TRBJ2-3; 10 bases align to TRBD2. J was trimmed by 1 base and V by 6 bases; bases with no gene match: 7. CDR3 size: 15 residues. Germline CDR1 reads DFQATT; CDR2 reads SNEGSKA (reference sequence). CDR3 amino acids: CSAPLSGGGTDTQYF. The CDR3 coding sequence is TGCAGTGCACCCCTCAGCGGGGGGGGCACAGATACGCAGTATTTT.

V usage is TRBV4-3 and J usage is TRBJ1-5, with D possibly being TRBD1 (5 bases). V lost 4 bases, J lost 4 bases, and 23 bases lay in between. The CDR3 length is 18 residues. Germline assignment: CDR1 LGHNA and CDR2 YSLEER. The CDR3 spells CASSLLRQNGVPNQPQHF. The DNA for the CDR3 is TGCGCCAGCAGCCTACTTAGACAGAACGGGGTACCTAATCAGCCCCAGCATTTT.

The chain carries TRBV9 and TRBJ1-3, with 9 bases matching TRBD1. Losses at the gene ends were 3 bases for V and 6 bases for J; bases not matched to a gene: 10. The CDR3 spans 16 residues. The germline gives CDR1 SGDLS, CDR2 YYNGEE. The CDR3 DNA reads TGTGCCAGCAGCGAACCGGGACAGGGCAGTGAAAACACCATATATTTT. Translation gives CASSEPGQGSENTIYF.

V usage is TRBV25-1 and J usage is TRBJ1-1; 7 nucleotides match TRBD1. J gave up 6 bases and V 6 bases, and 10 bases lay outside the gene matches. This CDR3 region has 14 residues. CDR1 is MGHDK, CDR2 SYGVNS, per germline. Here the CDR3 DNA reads TGTGCCAGCAGGGGGTTCAGACAGGGAGCTGAAGCTTTCTTT. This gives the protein CASRGFRQGAEAFF.

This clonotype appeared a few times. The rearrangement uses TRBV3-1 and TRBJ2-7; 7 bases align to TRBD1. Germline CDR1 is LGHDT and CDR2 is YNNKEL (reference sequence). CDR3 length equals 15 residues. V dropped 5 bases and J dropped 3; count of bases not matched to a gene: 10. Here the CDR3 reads CASSVRDSTFYEQYF. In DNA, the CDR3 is TGTGCCAGCAGCGTCCGGGACAGTACCTTCTACGAGCAGTACTTC.

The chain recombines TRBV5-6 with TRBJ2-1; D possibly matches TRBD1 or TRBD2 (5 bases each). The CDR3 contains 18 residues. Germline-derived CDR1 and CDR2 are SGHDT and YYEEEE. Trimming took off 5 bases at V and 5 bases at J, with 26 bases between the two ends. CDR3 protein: CASSSGKPGTVFDNEQFF. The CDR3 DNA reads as TGTGCCAGCAGTTCGGGCAAACCGGGGACGGTTTTTGACAATGAGCAGTTCTTC.

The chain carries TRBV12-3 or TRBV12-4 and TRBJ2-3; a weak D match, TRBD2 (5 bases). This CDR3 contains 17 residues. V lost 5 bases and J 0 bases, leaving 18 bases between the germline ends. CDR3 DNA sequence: TGTGCCAGCAGTCACCTAGCTGACGGCCCTAGCACAGATACGCAGTATTTT. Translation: CASSHLADGPSTDTQYF.

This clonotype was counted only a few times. This CDR3 is CAWSVLRDLGEQYF. The CDR3 coding sequence is TGTGCCTGGAGTGTACTCAGGGACCTAGGCGAGCAGTACTTC. The rearrangement uses TRBV30 and TRBJ2-4; the D gene could be TRBD1 or TRBD2 (5 bases each). The J call may be incorrect, as the DNA end agrees better with TRBJ2-7. CDR3 length: 14 amino acids. The germline V gene has CDR1 GTSNPN and CDR2 SVGIG (reference sequence).

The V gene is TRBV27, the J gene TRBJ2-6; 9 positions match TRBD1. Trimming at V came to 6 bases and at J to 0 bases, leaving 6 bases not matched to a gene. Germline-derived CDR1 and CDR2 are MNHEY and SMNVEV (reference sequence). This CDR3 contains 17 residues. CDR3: CASRRQGGVSGANVLTF. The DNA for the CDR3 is TGTGCCAGCAGACGACAGGGGGGGGTCTCTGGGGCCAACGTCCTGACTTTC.

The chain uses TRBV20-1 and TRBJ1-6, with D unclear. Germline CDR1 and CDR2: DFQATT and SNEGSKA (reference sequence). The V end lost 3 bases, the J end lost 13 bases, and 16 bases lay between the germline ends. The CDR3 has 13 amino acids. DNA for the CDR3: TGCAGTGCTAGGGACGGCAGCCCGAACCCCCTCCACTTT. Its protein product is CSARDGSPNPLHF.

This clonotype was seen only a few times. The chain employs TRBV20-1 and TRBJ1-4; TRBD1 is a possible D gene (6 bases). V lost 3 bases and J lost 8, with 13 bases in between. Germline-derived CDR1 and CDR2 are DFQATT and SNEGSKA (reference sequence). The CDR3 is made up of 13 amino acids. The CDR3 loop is CSASRQATEKLFF. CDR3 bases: TGCAGTGCTAGTAGACAGGCGACGGAAAAACTGTTTTTT.

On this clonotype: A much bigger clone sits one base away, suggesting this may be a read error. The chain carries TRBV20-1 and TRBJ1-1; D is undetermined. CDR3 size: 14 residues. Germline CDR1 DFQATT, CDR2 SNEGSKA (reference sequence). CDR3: CSVRDGRLWTEAFF. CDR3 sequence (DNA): TGCAGTGTTAGAGATGGCAGACTTTGGACTGAAGCTTTCTTT.

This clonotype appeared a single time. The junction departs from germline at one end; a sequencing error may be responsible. CDR3 residues: CVSSFTGTHSYEQYF. For the CDR3, the DNA is TGTGTCAGCAGCTTCACCGGGACACACTCCTACGAGCAGTACTTC. This sequence joins TRBV7-9 and TRBJ2-7; D might be TRBD1 (6 bases). The CDR3 is 15 amino acids. Looked up from germline, CDR1 is SEHNR and CDR2 is FQNEAQ (reference sequence). The entire variable domain, with the rest obtained from reference TRBV7-9 and TRBJ2-7, is as follows: DTGVSQNPRHKITKRGQNVTFRCDPISEHNRLYWYRQTLGQGPEFLTYFQNEAQLEKSRLLSDRFSAERPKGSFSTLEIQRTEQGDSAMYLCVSSFTGTHSYEQYFGPGTRLTVT.

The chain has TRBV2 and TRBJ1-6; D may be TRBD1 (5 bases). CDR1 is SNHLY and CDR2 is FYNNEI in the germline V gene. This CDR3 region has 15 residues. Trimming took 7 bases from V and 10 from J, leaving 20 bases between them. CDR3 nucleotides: TGTGCCAGCAAAATCCGACAGTCTGTTGAGTCACCCCTCCACTTT. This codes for CASKIRQSVESPLHF.

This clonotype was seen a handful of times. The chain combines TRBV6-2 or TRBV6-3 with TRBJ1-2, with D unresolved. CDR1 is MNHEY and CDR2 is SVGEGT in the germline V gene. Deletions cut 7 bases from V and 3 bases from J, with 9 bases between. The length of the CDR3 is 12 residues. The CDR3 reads CASNIRDYGYTF. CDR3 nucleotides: TGTGCCAGCAATATTCGGGACTATGGCTACACCTTC.